This is a list of T cell receptor beta chains from one sample in a study of blood T cells in healthy people across ages. Using its own MiXCR run on the 5' RACE reads, TCRdb lists one record per CDR3 protein. The profile shows some 890,000 distinct CDR3 sequences, 25% to 30% of them singletons. These data were also reused for a study on T cells of mothers and their children.

The sample taken for sequencing was blood. The receptors here all came from a middle-aged woman in good health. Both conserved end residues are part of each CDR3.

v_gene	j_gene	CDR3aa
TRBV4-2	TRBJ2-2	CASSAGHNTGELFF
TRBV28	TRBJ1-2	CASSLYGADLCGYTF
TRBV12-3/TRBV12-4	TRBJ1-2	CASSTTLGNYGYTF
TRBV7-9	TRBJ2-1	CASSERGWNEQFF
TRBV12-5	TRBJ1-5	CASGCGPWIYSNQPQHF
TRBV20-1	TRBJ1-2	CSARTRDRADGYTF
TRBV27	TRBJ2-3	CVSSLYDTMGDTQYF
TRBV25-1	TRBJ2-7	CASSARDRGSGEQYF
TRBV29-1	TRBJ2-7	CSVEDLTSGGFYEQYF
TRBV6-6	TRBJ1-1	CAEQDGMNAEAFF
TRBV4-2	TRBJ2-5	CASSQDLFGEETQYF
TRBV12-3/TRBV12-4	NA	CASSLGRREFIYEQYF
TRBV7-2	TRBJ2-3	CASSLEASGGSTQYF
TRBV27	TRBJ1-5	CASSLSLFQPQHF
TRBV12-3/TRBV12-4	TRBJ2-1	CASSLRGLSDNEQFF
TRBV20-1	NA	CSARGRQGLSSYNEQYF
TRBV5-6	TRBJ2-7	CASSRTPIFSYEQYF
TRBV20-1	TRBJ2-7	CSAIQGLSYEQYF
TRBV7-9	TRBJ2-1	CASSFRQGNEQFF
TRBV5-8	TRBJ2-7	CASSSGPASSYEQYF
TRBV9	TRBJ2-7	CASSVEAGNAYEQYF
TRBV7-2	TRBJ1-5	CASSRDNQPQHF
TRBV30	TRBJ2-5	CAWSPRGGQETQYF
TRBV4-2	TRBJ1-2	CASSQDTLWNNYGYTF
TRBV25-1	TRBJ2-2	CASSEWRGATDNTGELFF
TRBV27	TRBJ1-5	CASSGGGQGSNQPQHF
TRBV20-1	TRBJ1-5	CSARDYQGANQPQHF
TRBV20-1	TRBJ1-2	CSALNPAAGGGGYTF